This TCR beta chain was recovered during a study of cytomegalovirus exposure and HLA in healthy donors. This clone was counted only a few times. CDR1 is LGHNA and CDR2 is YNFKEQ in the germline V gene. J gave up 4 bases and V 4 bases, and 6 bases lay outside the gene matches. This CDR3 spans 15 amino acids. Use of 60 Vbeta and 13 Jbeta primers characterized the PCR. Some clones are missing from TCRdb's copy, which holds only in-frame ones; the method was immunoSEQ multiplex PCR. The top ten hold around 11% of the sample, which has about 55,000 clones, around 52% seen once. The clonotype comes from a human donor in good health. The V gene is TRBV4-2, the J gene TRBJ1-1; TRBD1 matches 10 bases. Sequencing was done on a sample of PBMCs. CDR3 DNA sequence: TGTGCCAGCAGCCGGGACAGGGGATCGGGCACTGAAGCTTTCTTT. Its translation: CASSRDRGSGTEAFF.